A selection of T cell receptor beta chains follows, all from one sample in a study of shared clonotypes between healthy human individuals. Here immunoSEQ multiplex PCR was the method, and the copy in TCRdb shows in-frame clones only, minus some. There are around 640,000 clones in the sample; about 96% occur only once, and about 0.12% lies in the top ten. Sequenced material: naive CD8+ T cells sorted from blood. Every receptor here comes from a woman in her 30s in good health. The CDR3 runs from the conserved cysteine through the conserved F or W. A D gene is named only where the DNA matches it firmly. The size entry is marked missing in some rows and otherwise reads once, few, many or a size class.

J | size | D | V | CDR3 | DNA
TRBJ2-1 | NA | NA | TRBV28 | CASSLSAVNEQFF | TGTGCCAGCAGTTTATCAGCGGTAAATGAGCAGTTCTTC
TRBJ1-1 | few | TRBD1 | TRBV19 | CASSFGTAEAFF | TGTGCCAGTAGTTTCGGGACAGCTGAAGCTTTCTTT
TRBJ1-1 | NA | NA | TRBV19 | CASSPGGRTVAFF | TGTGCCAGTAGTCCGGGAGGGAGGACCGTAGCTTTCTTT
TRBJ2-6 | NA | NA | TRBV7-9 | CASSPYAGSGANVLTF | TGTGCCAGCAGCCCCTACGCAGGGTCTGGGGCCAACGTCCTGACTTTC
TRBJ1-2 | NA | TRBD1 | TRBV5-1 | CASSLGPHRGSNYGYTF | TGCGCCAGCAGCTTGGGTCCCCACAGGGGTTCCAACTATGGCTACACCTTC
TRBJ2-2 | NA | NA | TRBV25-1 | CASSAAVPPNTGELFF | TGTGCCAGCAGTGCCGCCGTGCCACCGAACACCGGGGAGCTGTTTTTT
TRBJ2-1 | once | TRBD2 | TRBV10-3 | CATQLGASGRGSYNEQFF | TGTGCCACCCAACTGGGGGCTAGCGGGAGGGGTTCCTACAATGAGCAGTTCTTC
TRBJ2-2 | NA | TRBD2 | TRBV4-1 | CASSQGTSPTGELFF | TGCGCCAGCAGCCAAGGGACTAGCCCCACCGGGGAGCTGTTTTTT
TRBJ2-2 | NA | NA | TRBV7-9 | CASSYLGELFF | TGTGCCAGCAGCTATCTCGGGGAGCTGTTTTTT
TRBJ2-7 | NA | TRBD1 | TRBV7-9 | CASSSGPGQGRRAYEQYF | TGTGCCAGCAGCTCCGGACCGGGACAGGGACGACGAGCCTACGAGCAGTACTTC
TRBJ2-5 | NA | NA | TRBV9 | CASSGQGQTQYF | TGTGCCAGCAGCGGGCAGGGTCAGACCCAGTACTTC
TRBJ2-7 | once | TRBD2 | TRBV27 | CASSLMAGGLAEQYF | TGTGCCAGCAGTTTAATGGCGGGAGGGCTAGCCGAGCAGTACTTC
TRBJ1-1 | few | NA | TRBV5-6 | CASSLATDEAFF | TGTGCCAGCAGCTTGGCGACAGATGAAGCTTTCTTT
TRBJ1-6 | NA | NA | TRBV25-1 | CASSDIGILGDSPLHF | TGTGCCAGCAGTGATATAGGGATCCTTGGGGATTCACCCCTCCACTTT
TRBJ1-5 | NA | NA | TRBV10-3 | CAISESIRGRQPQHF | TGTGCCATCAGTGAGTCGATACGGGGTCGACAGCCCCAGCATTTT
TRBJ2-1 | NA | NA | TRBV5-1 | CASSWTPVYNEQFF | TGCGCCAGCAGCTGGACGCCCGTTTACAATGAGCAGTTCTTC
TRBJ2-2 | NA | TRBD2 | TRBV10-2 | CASNPTGTSGRTGELFF | TGCGCCAGCAACCCGACCGGGACTAGCGGGAGGACCGGGGAGCTGTTTTTT
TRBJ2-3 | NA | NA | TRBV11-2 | CASSLVSVDTQYF | TGTGCCAGCAGCTTAGTTTCAGTCGATACGCAGTATTTT
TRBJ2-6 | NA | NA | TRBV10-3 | CAISESAGSGANVLTF | TGTGCCATCAGTGAGTCGGCCGGGAGTGGGGCCAACGTCCTGACTTTC
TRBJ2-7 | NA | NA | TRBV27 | CASSWTGPYEQYF | TGTGCCAGCAGTTGGACTGGCCCCTACGAGCAGTACTTC
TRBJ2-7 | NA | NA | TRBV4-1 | CASSQSGETYEQYF | TGCGCCAGCAGCCAGTCTGGAGAGACCTACGAGCAGTACTTC
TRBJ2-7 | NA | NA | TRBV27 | CASSLGFGKSLEQYF | TGTGCCAGCAGTTTGGGTTTCGGGAAGAGTCTCGAGCAGTACTTC
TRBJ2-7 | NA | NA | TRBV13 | CASSSNLIGEQYF | TGTGCCAGCAGCTCCAACTTGATCGGCGAGCAGTACTTC
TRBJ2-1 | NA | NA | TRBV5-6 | CASIRMTNNEQFF | TGTGCCAGCATCAGAATGACAAACAATGAGCAGTTCTTC
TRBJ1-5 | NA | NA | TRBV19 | CASSIDLEQGRDQPQHF | TGTGCCAGTAGTATAGATCTGGAGCAGGGTAGGGATCAGCCCCAGCATTTT
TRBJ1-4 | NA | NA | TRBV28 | CASSLLERGREKLFF | TGTGCCAGCAGTTTATTGGAGAGGGGCCGGGAAAAACTGTTTTTT
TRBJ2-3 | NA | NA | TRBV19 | CASRRTVVFPDTQYF | TGTGCCAGTAGGAGGACGGTAGTCTTCCCAGATACGCAGTATTTT
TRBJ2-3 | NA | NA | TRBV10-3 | CAISEPSGSYTDTQYF | TGTGCCATCAGTGAGCCCAGCGGTAGCTACACAGATACGCAGTATTTT
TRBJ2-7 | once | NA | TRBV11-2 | CASSLGDRAYEQYF | TGTGCCAGCAGCTTGGGGGACCGAGCCTACGAGCAGTACTTC
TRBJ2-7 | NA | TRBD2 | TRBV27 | CASSSLAGGYEQYF | TGTGCCAGCAGCTCGCTAGCGGGAGGGTATGAGCAGTACTTC
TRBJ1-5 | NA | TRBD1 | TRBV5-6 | CASSVTGGNQPQHF | TGTGCCAGCAGCGTGACAGGGGGGAATCAGCCCCAGCATTTT
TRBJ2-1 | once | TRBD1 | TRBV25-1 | CASSEWDRTYNEQFF | TGTGCCAGCAGTGAATGGGACAGGACCTACAATGAGCAGTTCTTC
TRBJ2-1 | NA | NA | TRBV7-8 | CASSLETRSNNEQFF | TGTGCCAGCAGCTTAGAAACCCGCTCGAACAATGAGCAGTTCTTC
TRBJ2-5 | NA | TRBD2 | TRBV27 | CASSPAGLAGGETQYF | TGTGCCAGCAGTCCTGCGGGACTAGCGGGAGGGGAGACCCAGTACTTC
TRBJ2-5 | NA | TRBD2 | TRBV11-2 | CASSWGLAEETQYF | TGTGCCAGCAGCTGGGGACTAGCGGAAGAGACCCAGTACTTC
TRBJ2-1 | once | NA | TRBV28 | CASSLGGEQFF | TGTGCCAGCAGTTTAGGGGGCGAGCAGTTCTTC
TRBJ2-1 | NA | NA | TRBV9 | CASSVEGAYEQFF | TGTGCCAGCAGCGTAGAAGGAGCATATGAGCAGTTCTTC
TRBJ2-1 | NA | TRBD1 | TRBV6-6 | CATGQGEYNEQFF | TGTGCCACGGGACAGGGGGAATACAATGAGCAGTTCTTC
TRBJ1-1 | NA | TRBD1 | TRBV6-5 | CASSYGQGGFTEAFF | TGTGCCAGCAGTTACGGACAGGGCGGGTTCACTGAAGCTTTCTTT
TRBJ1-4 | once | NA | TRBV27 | CASSFLGSNEKLFF | TGTGCCAGCAGTTTTTTAGGATCTAATGAAAAACTGTTTTTT
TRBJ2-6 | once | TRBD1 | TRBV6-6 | CASSGQGTGANVLTF | TGTGCCAGCAGTGGACAGGGGACAGGGGCCAACGTCCTGACTTTC
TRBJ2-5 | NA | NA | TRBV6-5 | CASRSHYQETQYF | TGTGCCAGCAGAAGTCATTACCAAGAGACCCAGTACTTC